The 19 T cell receptor beta chains below were found in one sample sequenced in a study of CD8 T cells in Susac syndrome. Reverse transcription of about 0.5 to 1 ug RNA used random hexamers. In TCRdb, the immunoSEQ multiplex PCR reads were re-called with MiXCR into one record per CDR3 protein. The profile shows under 85,000 distinct CDR3 sequences, about 94% of them singletons. The sequencing sample was made of CD8+ T cells from PBMCs. Every receptor here comes from a human donor with Susac syndrome.

The genes are TRBV6-2 or TRBV6-3 and TRBJ2-7, with unresolved D. V was trimmed by 0 bases and J by 1 base, leaving 7 bases between them. The CDR3 extends over 14 amino acids. Germline CDR1 MNHEY, CDR2 SVGEGT. The CDR3 DNA follows: TGTGCCAGCAGTTACTCGGAGCTTTCCTACGAGCAGTACTTC. Encoded protein: CASSYSELSYEQYF.

V and J are TRBV2 and TRBJ2-3; TRBD2 is a possible D gene (6 bases). V lost 2 bases and J lost 0, with 12 bases in between. Germline assignment: CDR1 SNHLY and CDR2 FYNNEI. The CDR3 loop spans 16 amino acids. The chain's CDR3 is CASSELASVSTDTQYF. In DNA form, the CDR3 reads TGTGCCAGCAGTGAATTGGCTAGCGTTAGCACAGATACGCAGTATTTT.

This chain joins TRBV4-2 and TRBJ1-1; 9 bases match TRBD1. Per the germline V gene, CDR1 is LGHNA and CDR2 is YNFKEQ. V lost 0 bases and J lost 6; bases outside the gene matches: 5. The CDR3 is 15 residues long. DNA for the CDR3: TGTGCCAGCAGCCAAGAACAGGGGGCTCAATCTGAAGCTTTCTTT. Translated: CASSQEQGAQSEAFF.

The chain carries TRBV14 and TRBJ1-1; D remains ambiguous. Germline loops: CDR1 SGHDN, CDR2 FVKESK. V was clipped by 3 bases and J by 2 bases, with 7 bases between them. CDR3 length equals 13 residues. The CDR3 spells CASSQDHNTEAFF. The CDR3, as DNA: TGTGCCAGCAGCCAGGACCACAACACTGAAGCTTTCTTT.

The chain employs TRBV4-1 and TRBJ2-2; TRBD1 matches at 9 bases. The germline gives CDR1 MGHRA, CDR2 YSYEKL. V lost 8 bases and J lost 6; bases outside the gene matches: 7. The CDR3 consists of 14 residues. The DNA of the CDR3 is TGCGCCAGCCGGGGACAGGGTACAGCCGGGGAGCTGTTTTTT. Its translation is CASRGQGTAGELFF.

This chain uses TRBV20-1 with TRBJ2-6; 8 positions agree with TRBD1. The germline V gene encodes CDR1 DFQATT and CDR2 SNEGSKA (reference sequence). The CDR3 is 15 amino acids. J gave up 0 bases and V 6 bases, and 4 bases lay outside the gene matches. Here the CDR3 DNA reads TGCAGTGCCGGACAGGGAGGCTCTGGGGCCAACGTCCTGACTTTC. This sequence encodes CSAGQGGSGANVLTF.

The chain employs TRBV20-1 and TRBJ1-2; the D gene is possibly TRBD1 (6 bases). Trimming took off 5 bases at V and 7 bases at J, with 20 bases between the two ends. Germline CDR1 is DFQATT and CDR2 is SNEGSKA (reference sequence). The CDR3 is 14 residues long. This CDR3 reads CSALPSTGRAGYTF. The CDR3 bases are TGCAGTGCTCTCCCAAGTACAGGGAGAGCTGGCTACACCTTC.

The chain has TRBV30 and TRBJ1-2; no clear D gene. The CDR3 consists of 13 residues. Germline assignment: CDR1 GTSNPN and CDR2 SVGIG (reference sequence). The V and J ends lost 0 bases and 3 bases respectively, with 8 bases between them. In nucleotides, the CDR3 is TGTGCCTGGAGTGTACTGAATGACTATGGCTACACCTTC. This gives the protein CAWSVLNDYGYTF.

This chain joins TRBV28 and TRBJ1-5; the match to TRBD1 covers 9 bases. Unmatched junction bases numbered 12, after V lost 8 bases and J lost 4 bases. This CDR3 is 16 amino acids long. Germline V CDR1 and CDR2: MDHEN, SYDVKM. The CDR3 spells CASVNSGQGSNQPQHF. CDR3 bases: TGTGCCAGCGTCAATTCGGGACAGGGTAGTAATCAGCCCCAGCATTTT.

The V gene is TRBV12-3 or TRBV12-4, the J gene TRBJ2-7; TRBD1 agrees at 7 bases. The CDR3 runs 14 residues. The ends lost 1 base at V and 5 bases at J; junction bases unmatched: 5. The CDR3 here is CASSLVGGLHEQYF. The CDR3 coding sequence is TGTGCCAGCAGTTTAGTAGGGGGCCTCCACGAGCAGTACTTC.

CDR3 loop: CASSSYQGAMNTEAFF. CDR3 bases: TGTGCCAGCAGCTCGTATCAGGGGGCAATGAACACTGAAGCTTTCTTT. The V and J genes are TRBV5-8 and TRBJ1-1; 8 positions agree with TRBD1. The J segment lost 0 bases and the V segment lost 3 bases, leaving 7 bases of the junction unmatched. Per the germline V gene, CDR1 is SGHTS and CDR2 is YDEGEE. CDR3 length: 16 residues.

This sequence joins TRBV7-3 and TRBJ2-7; perhaps TRBD1 as D (5 bases). Looked up from germline, CDR1 is SGHTA and CDR2 is FQGTGA. The CDR3 consists of 13 residues. Trimming took off 1 base at V and 5 bases at J, with 9 bases between the two ends. The CDR3 is CASSLNEGDEQYF. CDR3 nucleotides: TGTGCCAGCAGCTTAAATGAAGGGGACGAGCAGTACTTC.

The count of this clonotype is one. The V gene is TRBV28, the J gene TRBJ2-1; D call uncertain. The V gene lost 2 bases and the J gene lost 3 bases, with 11 bases spanning the gap. The CDR3 totals 15 residues. The germline CDR1 and CDR2 sequences are MDHEN and SYDVKM. The DNA of the CDR3 is TGTGCCAGCAGTTTAAACGAGGATATCTACAATGAGCAGTTCTTC. It yields the protein CASSLNEDIYNEQFF.

The rearrangement links TRBV5-6 to TRBJ2-3; 13 nucleotides agree with TRBD2. Germline V lookup: CDR1 SGHDT, CDR2 YYEEEE. Unmatched junction bases numbered 8, after V lost 4 bases and J lost 3 bases. CDR3 length equals 17 residues. The CDR3 coding sequence is TGTGCCAGCAGCGCACCGGGACTAGCGGGGATTACAGATACGCAGTATTTT. Protein: CASSAPGLAGITDTQYF.

The chain recombines TRBV20-1 with TRBJ2-7, with TRBD2 identical over 9 bases. The trim removed 7 bases at V and 1 base at J, leaving 2 bases unmatched. CDR1 and CDR2 from the germline V gene are DFQATT and SNEGSKA (reference sequence). This CDR3 comprises 12 residues. This CDR3 is CSVTSGSYEQYF. Here the CDR3 DNA reads TGCAGTGTAACTAGCGGGTCCTACGAGCAGTACTTC.

This sequence joins TRBV6-5 and TRBJ2-7; possible D gene TRBD1, 6 bases. V lost 2 bases to trimming and J lost 3 bases, with 8 bases between them. The germline gives CDR1 MNHEY, CDR2 SVGAGI. CDR3 length: 13 amino acids. DNA of the CDR3: TGTGCCAGCAGTTACGGACAGCGCTACGAGCAGTACTTC. This codes for CASSYGQRYEQYF.

The V and J genes are TRBV5-4 and TRBJ1-6; 8 positions match TRBD1. In germline, CDR1 is SGHNT, CDR2 YYREEE (reference sequence). CDR3 length: 15 amino acids. J lost 7 bases, V lost 4 bases, and 7 bases had no gene match. CDR3 in DNA: TGTGCCAGCAGCGGAACCGGGACAGGAAATTCACCCCTCCACTTT. Protein: CASSGTGTGNSPLHF.

The CDR3 region has the DNA TGCAGTGCTAGGGAGAGAGGGTCTATCGGAAACACCATATATTTT. It is translated as CSARERGSIGNTIYF. This rearrangement joins TRBV20-1 to TRBJ1-3, with D unresolved. The V end was cut by 3 bases, the J end by 4 bases, with 16 bases between. Germline V lookup: CDR1 DFQATT, CDR2 SNEGSKA (reference sequence). The CDR3 is 15 amino acids.

The rearrangement joins TRBV11-2 to TRBJ2-1; the match to TRBD1 covers 9 bases. Germline V gene data show CDR1 as SGHAT and CDR2 as FQNNGV. Trimming cost V 5 bases and J 7 bases; bases outside gene matches: 6. The CDR3 is 14 amino acids. The CDR3 region has the DNA TGTGCCAGCAGCCTAAACAGGGGGCAGAATGAGCAGTTCTTC. It is translated as CASSLNRGQNEQFF.